These 5 T cell receptor beta chains share one sample of origin, sequenced in a study of T cell responses to AZD1222 COVID-19 vaccine. Libraries were prepared by immunoSEQ multiplex PCR; TCRdb keeps only in-frame clonotypes and omits some of them. The sample holds 110,000 to 150,000 clones, 80% to 90% seen once. Sequences were derived from peripheral blood, sampled on day 0 of AZD1222 vaccination. Receptors were obtained from an adult in good health.

V gene TRBV27 combines with J gene TRBJ2-1, with 9 bases lining up with TRBD2. CDR1 and CDR2 (germline): MNHEY, SMNVEV (reference sequence). The CDR3 extends over 18 amino acids. Germline trimming cut 3 bases from V and 8 bases from J; bases unmatched to any gene: 17. The DNA for the CDR3 is TGTGCCAGCAGTTTCGGGACTAGCATATCGGCCAATGGGGATGAGCAGTTCTTC. Residues: CASSFGTSISANGDEQFF.

The chain employs TRBV6-5 and TRBJ1-1; 9 nucleotides line up with TRBD1. Germline V lookup: CDR1 MNHEY, CDR2 SVGAGI. V shed 2 bases, J shed 6 bases, and the junction held 4 bases outside the gene matches. CDR3 length: 14 residues. For the CDR3, the DNA is TGTGCCAGCAGTTACGGGACAGGGTTCTCTGAAGCTTTCTTT. The encoded protein is CASSYGTGFSEAFF.

The DNA of the CDR3 is TGTGCCAGCAGCCGGAACACTGAAGCTTTCTTT. It translates to CASSRNTEAFF. The chain uses TRBV2 and TRBJ1-1; D is uncertain. CDR3 length: 11 amino acids. Germline CDR1 is SNHLY and CDR2 is FYNNEI. V was shortened by 6 bases and J by 1 base, with 3 bases between the two germline ends. Full variable domain (rest looked up from reference TRBV2 and TRBJ1-1): EPEVTQTPSHQVTQMGQEVILRCVPISNHLYFYWYRQILGQKVEFLVSFYNNEISEKSEIFDDQFSVERPDGSNFTLKIRSTKLEDSAMYFCASSRNTEAFFGQGTRLTVV.

The chain combines TRBV3-1 (or the pseudogene TRBV3-2) with TRBJ1-1; D possibly corresponds to TRBD1 (6 bases). This CDR3 comprises 14 residues. Trimming shortened V by 4 bases and J by 1 base, and 10 bases separated the two germline ends. Germline V gene sequence: CDR1 LGHDT, CDR2 YNNKEL (reference sequence). The CDR3: CASSRRQANTEAFF. CDR3 DNA: TGTGCCAGCAGCCGCCGACAGGCGAACACTGAAGCTTTCTTT.

The CDR3 region has the DNA TGTGCCAGCAGTTCATCTCTCAGGGGTTACAGGGCTGAAGCTTTCTTT. It codes for CASSSSLRGYRAEAFF. This chain links TRBV28 with TRBJ1-1, with D possibly matching TRBD1 (6 bases). The CDR3 loop spans 16 amino acids. Deletions cut 4 bases from V and 6 bases from J, with 21 bases between. Germline V CDR1 and CDR2: MDHEN, SYDVKM. Variable domain in full (rest from reference TRBV28 and TRBJ1-1): DVKVTQSSRYLVKRTGEKVFLECVQDMDHENMFWYRQDPGLGLRLIYFSYDVKMKEKGDIPEGYSVSREKKERFSLILESASTNQTSMYLCASSSSLRGYRAEAFFGQGTRLTVV.